These T cell receptor beta chains were read from a single sample in a study of blood T cell repertoires in COVID-19. Measured with immunoSEQ multiplex PCR; TCRdb has only the in-frame clones, and not every one. In the table there are about 160,000 clones, just over 85% of which are singletons. Sequencing was carried out using peripheral blood. Receptors were obtained from a man between 65 and 85 years old with acute or convalescent COVID-19. Each CDR3 is given with its conserved first and last residue. The order of the fields is D gene, V gene, J gene, clone size, CDR3 protein, CDR3 DNA. A D gene is named only where the DNA matches it firmly. The listing skips clone size in some rows; elsewhere it reads once, few, many or a size class.

TRBD2	TRBV7-3	TRBJ2-5	.	CASSSGLAGETQYF	TGTGCCAGCAGCTCGGGACTAGCGGGAGAGACCCAGTACTTC
TRBD1	TRBV4-1	TRBJ1-5	once	CASSSRQGVNQPQHF	TGCGCCAGCAGCTCCCGACAGGGGGTGAATCAGCCCCAGCATTTT
TRBD2	TRBV6-2/TRBV6-3	TRBJ2-3	.	CASSYSAAGEVDTQYF	TGTGCCAGCAGTTACTCCGCAGCGGGGGAAGTAGATACGCAGTATTTT
.	TRBV10-3	TRBJ1-5	.	CAISEYRGSQPQHF	TGTGCCATCAGTGAGTACCGAGGCAGTCAGCCCCAGCATTTT
.	TRBV28	TRBJ2-3	.	CASSLLSDTQYF	TGTGCCAGCAGTTTATTATCAGATACGCAGTATTTT
TRBD2	TRBV14	TRBJ2-1	few	CASSLAGTYNEQFF	TGTGCCAGCAGCCTAGCGGGGACCTACAATGAGCAGTTCTTC
.	TRBV27	TRBJ1-5	.	CASSSGDNNQPQHF	TGTGCCAGCAGTTCCGGGGACAACAATCAGCCCCAGCATTTT
.	TRBV3-1/TRBV3-2	TRBJ2-2	.	CASSRPTSMSAGELFF	TGTGCCAGCAGCCGCCCGACTAGTATGTCGGCCGGGGAGCTGTTTTTT
.	TRBV9	TRBJ2-7	.	CASSVGTDSLEQYF	TGTGCCAGCAGCGTCGGGACGGACAGCCTCGAGCAGTACTTC
TRBD2	TRBV11-2	TRBJ2-7	.	CASSFAGLVAYEQYF	TGTGCCAGCAGCTTCGCCGGACTAGTGGCCTACGAGCAGTACTTC
.	TRBV2	TRBJ1-6	.	CASLGPSSYNSPLHF	TGTGCCAGCCTGGGGCCAAGCTCCTATAATTCACCCCTCCACTTT
TRBD1	TRBV6-5	TRBJ2-2	.	CASRTQGWSGELFF	TGTGCCAGCAGGACACAGGGGTGGTCCGGGGAGCTGTTTTTT
.	TRBV27	TRBJ2-1	.	CASSYRDLMYNEQFF	TGTGCCAGCAGTTACCGGGACTTGATGTACAATGAGCAGTTCTTC
TRBD1	TRBV29-1	TRBJ2-5	.	CSVGTGIQETQYF	TGCAGCGTAGGGACAGGGATCCAAGAGACCCAGTACTTC
TRBD2	TRBV28	TRBJ2-7	.	CASSSPGLAGALGVGEQYF	TGTGCCAGCAGTTCCCCGGGACTAGCGGGAGCCCTTGGGGTAGGGGAGCAGTACTTC
.	TRBV19	TRBJ1-1	.	CASIPSEGGATEAFF	TGTGCCAGTATTCCATCCGAAGGGGGAGCCACTGAAGCTTTCTTT
TRBD1	TRBV12-5	TRBJ1-2	once	CASGIDRVNYGYTF	TGTGCTAGTGGTATCGACAGGGTAAACTATGGCTACACCTTC
.	TRBV7-9	TRBJ1-2	.	CASSLAQPGPSGYTF	TGTGCCAGCAGCTTAGCGCAACCGGGTCCTAGTGGCTACACCTTC
TRBD1	TRBV3-1/TRBV3-2	TRBJ1-5	.	CASSQDPIVTGDQPQHF	TGTGCCAGCAGCCAAGATCCTATAGTGACAGGGGACCAGCCCCAGCATTTT
.	TRBV28	TRBJ2-7	.	CASSEGNSYEQYF	TGTGCCAGCAGTGAGGGCAACTCCTACGAGCAGTACTTC
.	TRBV28	TRBJ2-5	.	CATLWGQSETQYF	TGTGCCACACTCTGGGGGCAATCAGAGACCCAGTACTTC
TRBD2	TRBV7-9	TRBJ2-7	once	CASSRDSGRQDEQYF	TGTGCCAGCAGTCGTGATAGCGGGAGACAAGACGAGCAGTACTTC
.	TRBV6-6	TRBJ2-7	.	CASRSPTEPVQYF	TGTGCCAGCAGATCCCCTACTGAGCCGGTGCAGTACTTC
.	TRBV6-5	TRBJ2-1	.	CASSFTSLSYNEQFF	TGTGCCAGCAGTTTTACTAGTCTCTCCTACAATGAGCAGTTCTTC
.	TRBV3-1/TRBV3-2	TRBJ1-6	.	CASSQGGNSPLHF	TGTGCCAGCAGCCAGGGGGGGAATTCACCCCTCCACTTT
.	TRBV6-5	TRBJ2-7	.	CASTFSRDTSYEQYF	TGTGCCAGCACTTTCTCCCGGGACACCTCTTACGAGCAGTACTTC
.	TRBV30	TRBJ2-5	.	CAWSRRGGETQYF	TGTGCCTGGAGTCGGAGGGGGGGAGAGACCCAGTACTTC
TRBD2	TRBV5-1	TRBJ2-3	.	CASKSAGGPGDTQYF	TGCGCCAGCAAATCAGCGGGAGGGCCGGGAGATACGCAGTATTTT
TRBD1	TRBV28	TRBJ2-5	.	CASSNTGGWETQYF	TGTGCCAGCAGTAATACAGGGGGTTGGGAGACCCAGTACTTC
.	TRBV11-3	TRBJ2-1	.	CASSLDRGAGQVYEQFF	TGTGCCAGCAGCTTAGATCGGGGAGCGGGCCAGGTATATGAGCAGTTCTTC
.	TRBV10-3	TRBJ1-5	.	CAIAQGSEPQHF	TGTGCCATCGCGCAGGGGAGCGAGCCCCAGCATTTT
TRBD2	TRBV7-6	TRBJ2-2	.	CASSLLGRASGELFF	TGTGCCAGCAGCTTACTAGGGAGGGCCTCCGGGGAGCTGTTTTTT
.	TRBV5-6	TRBJ2-7	.	CASLQGSGEQYF	TGTGCCAGCCTACAGGGAAGCGGCGAGCAGTACTTC
TRBD1	TRBV6-2/TRBV6-3	TRBJ1-5	.	CASSSRQGGDQPQHF	TGTGCCAGCAGTTCGAGACAGGGGGGGGATCAGCCCCAGCATTTT
TRBD1	TRBV5-1	TRBJ2-6	once	CASSLFQAGGEGANVLTF	TGCGCCAGCAGCTTGTTTCAGGCAGGGGGCGAAGGGGCCAACGTCCTGACTTTC
TRBD1	TRBV7-3	TRBJ2-3	.	CASSTGGRSDTQYF	TGTGCCAGCAGCACAGGGGGGAGGTCAGATACGCAGTATTTT
TRBD1	TRBV7-2	TRBJ1-1	few	CASSLRTGGGTEAFF	TGTGCCAGCAGCTTACGGACAGGGGGCGGCACTGAAGCTTTCTTT
.	TRBV30	TRBJ1-2	few	CAWSSRFRYGYTF	TGTGCCTGGAGTTCCAGGTTTCGCTATGGCTACACCTTC
TRBD1	TRBV12-3/TRBV12-4	TRBJ1-1	.	CASSGTGGSSFF	TGTGCCAGCAGTGGGACAGGGGGCTCGTCTTTCTTT
TRBD1	TRBV29-1	TRBJ2-5	.	CSVTTRDRGQETQYF	TGCAGCGTTACTACCCGGGACAGGGGCCAAGAGACCCAGTACTTC
TRBD1	TRBV29-1	TRBJ1-1	.	CSVATGGGTEAFF	TGCAGCGTGGCGACAGGGGGAGGAACTGAAGCTTTCTTT
.	TRBV2	TRBJ1-2	.	CASTEANYGYTF	TGTGCCAGCACCGAGGCGAACTATGGCTACACCTTC
.	TRBV6-2/TRBV6-3	TRBJ2-2	.	CASSYQDFTGELFF	TGTGCCAGCAGTTACCAAGACTTCACCGGGGAGCTGTTTTTT
TRBD2	TRBV6-6	TRBJ2-7	.	CASSKVGLAGTYEQYF	TGTGCCAGCAGTAAGGTCGGACTAGCGGGAACCTACGAGCAGTACTTC
TRBD2	TRBV4-3	TRBJ2-1	.	CASSQDRASGSSYNEQFF	TGCGCCAGCAGCCAAGACAGGGCTAGCGGGAGCTCCTACAATGAGCAGTTCTTC
.	TRBV2	TRBJ2-7	few	CASSEAANSYEQYF	TGTGCCAGCAGTGAAGCGGCCAACTCCTACGAGCAGTACTTC
TRBD2	TRBV5-1	TRBJ2-1	.	CASSFPLAGGPYNEQFF	TGCGCCAGCAGCTTTCCTTTAGCGGGAGGCCCCTACAATGAGCAGTTCTTC
.	TRBV2	TRBJ1-6	.	CAAGRRRNSPLHF	TGTGCCGCGGGCAGGAGACGTAATTCACCCCTCCACTTT
.	TRBV27	TRBJ2-3	.	CASAWREADTQYF	TGTGCCAGCGCTTGGAGGGAGGCGGATACGCAGTATTTT
.	TRBV5-1	TRBJ1-1	.	CASSLRWGGNTEAFF	TGCGCCAGCAGCTTGCGGTGGGGCGGGAACACTGAAGCTTTCTTT
TRBD2	TRBV15	TRBJ2-1	once	CATSRDSASGALSSYNEQFF	TGTGCCACCAGCAGAGATTCGGCTAGCGGGGCCTTGAGCTCCTACAATGAGCAGTTCTTC
.	TRBV11-1	TRBJ2-5	few	CASSFGASPQETQYF	TGTGCCAGCAGCTTTGGGGCCAGCCCACAAGAGACCCAGTACTTC
.	TRBV3-1/TRBV3-2	TRBJ2-1	.	CASSRNGGASYNEQFF	TGTGCCAGCAGCCGAAACGGAGGGGCCTCCTACAATGAGCAGTTCTTC
TRBD2	TRBV4-3	TRBJ2-1	once	CASSQGLAGYYNEQFF	TGCGCCAGCAGCCAAGGTCTAGCGGGGTATTACAATGAGCAGTTCTTC
.	TRBV18	TRBJ2-5	once	CASSPITGAVGETQYF	TGTGCCAGCTCACCCATTACGGGAGCCGTCGGGGAGACCCAGTACTTC
TRBD1	TRBV10-3	TRBJ2-1	.	CAIRRQGADNEQFF	TGTGCCATCAGGCGTCAGGGGGCTGACAATGAGCAGTTCTTC
.	TRBV15	TRBJ2-7	.	CATSRDIGGGNYEQYF	TGTGCCACCAGCAGAGATATAGGAGGAGGGAACTACGAGCAGTACTTC
.	TRBV6-4	TRBJ1-5	.	CASSEQPSNQPQHF	TGTGCCAGCAGTGAACAGCCTAGCAATCAGCCCCAGCATTTT
.	TRBV19	TRBJ2-7	.	CASSMDGGREQYF	TGTGCCAGTAGTATGGACGGAGGCCGCGAGCAGTACTTC